This passage covers 22 T cell receptor beta chains from one sample sequenced in a study of T cell repertoires in cytomegalovirus infection. TCRdb analysed the reads with MiXCR anew, one entry per CDR3 protein. Of about 310,000 distinct CDR3 sequences detected, roughly 17% appear once; the ten largest clones hold more than 10%. Specimen: PBMCs. The receptors shown here come from a human donor in good health (CMV status not recorded). Some clones in this sample may be carry-over from other donors' samples.

This clonotype was counted a few times. The chain carries TRBV6-2 or TRBV6-3 and TRBJ2-1, with D tentatively TRBD2 (5 bases). CDR3 length equals 14 residues. Germline V lookup: CDR1 MNHEY, CDR2 SVGEGT. Trimming took 6 bases from V and 5 from J, leaving 14 bases between them. CDR3 in amino acids: CASSQPGIDNEQFF. In DNA form, the CDR3 reads TGTGCCAGCAGCCAACCCGGGATCGACAATGAGCAGTTCTTC.

The genes are TRBV20-1 and TRBJ2-7; D may be TRBD2 (5 bases). This CDR3 spans 14 amino acids. Germline V gene lookup returns CDR1 DFQATT and CDR2 SNEGSKA (reference sequence). Trimming took 0 bases from V and 0 from J, leaving 9 bases between them. CDR3 nucleotide sequence: TGCAGTGCTAGAGAGGAGGTCAACTCCTACGAGCAGTACTTC. Translating it yields CSAREEVNSYEQYF.

This clonotype was counted at least ten times. The chain joins TRBV20-1 to TRBJ1-6, with D tentatively TRBD1 (6 bases). The germline gives CDR1 DFQATT, CDR2 SNEGSKA (reference sequence). The CDR3 covers 16 residues. V lost 6 bases and J lost 1, with 16 bases in between. CDR3 protein: CSAITGGASYNSPLHF. Here the CDR3 DNA reads TGCAGTGCCATAACGGGGGGGGCGTCCTATAATTCACCCCTCCACTTT.

This clonotype was seen at least ten times. The chain uses TRBV7-2 and TRBJ2-7; a weak D match, TRBD1 (6 bases). CDR1 and CDR2 (germline): SGHTA, FQGNSA. The CDR3 is made up of 14 amino acids. V shed 1 base and J shed 6 bases, with 13 bases lying between them. The CDR3 DNA reads as TGTGCCAGCAGCTTAGGAAGGGGGATCGGCGAGCAGTACTTC. Translation: CASSLGRGIGEQYF.

CDR3 bases: TGCGCCAGCAGCGCGGGACAGGATTACAATGAGCAGTTCTTC. Translating gives CASSAGQDYNEQFF. The gene calls are TRBV5-1 and TRBJ2-1; TRBD1 matches 8 bases. This CDR3 contains 14 residues. Trimming took 4 bases from V and 4 from J; bases not matched to a gene: 4. CDR1 and CDR2 from the germline V gene are SGHRS and YFSETQ. The full variable domain, in which reference TRBV5-1 and TRBJ2-1 provide the parts outside the CDR3, is KAGVTQTPRYLIKTRGQQVTLSCSPISGHRSVSWYQQTPGQGLQFLFEYFSETQRNKGNFPGRFSGRQFSNSRSEMNVSTLELGDSALYLCASSAGQDYNEQFFGPGTRLTVL.

This clonotype was seen a handful of times. V gene TRBV12-5 combines with J gene TRBJ1-1; D is perhaps TRBD1 (5 bases). The ends were cut back, 1 base at V and 4 bases at J, with 16 bases in the middle. CDR3 size: 16 residues. CDR1 LGHNT and CDR2 FRNRAP come from the germline V gene. CDR3 nucleotide sequence: TGTGCTAGTGGTTTGGCACGGGGCACAGGCCCCACTGAAGCTTTCTTT. Translating it yields CASGLARGTGPTEAFF.

The V call is TRBV12-5, the J call TRBJ1-3; TRBD1 might be the D (6 bases). V shed 10 bases and J shed 3 bases, with 10 bases lying between them. Germline lookup yields CDR1 LGHNT and CDR2 FRNRAP. This CDR3 has 12 residues. CDR3 amino acids: CATRDNGNTIYF. DNA for the CDR3: TGTGCTACAAGGGACAATGGAAACACCATATATTTT.

The V call is TRBV4-3, the J call TRBJ1-6, with D perhaps TRBD1 (5 bases). V was trimmed by 1 base and J by 8 bases, leaving 18 bases between them. The length of the CDR3 is 17 residues. Germline V lookup: CDR1 LGHNA, CDR2 YSLEER. CDR3 nucleotides: TGCGCCAGCAGCCAAGGGAATGCCGGGACGGTATATTCACCCCTCCACTTT. As protein: CASSQGNAGTVYSPLHF.

In its sample, this clonotype was seen a few times. The V call is TRBV6-2 or TRBV6-3, the J call TRBJ2-1; 7 bases map to TRBD2. Germline loops: CDR1 MNHEY, CDR2 SVGEGT. CDR3 length equals 19 residues. V shed 0 bases, J shed 6 bases, and the junction held 17 bases outside the gene matches. The CDR3 region is CASSYSIQGRLAAANEQFF. CDR3 sequence (DNA): TGTGCCAGCAGTTACTCGATCCAGGGTCGACTAGCTGCGGCCAATGAGCAGTTCTTC.

This clonotype was detected only a few times. This chain joins TRBV18 and TRBJ2-7; TRBD1 is a possible D gene (5 bases). The CDR3 is 16 amino acids. The germline V and J ends were trimmed by 5 bases and 0 bases, with 17 bases remaining between them. The germline V gene encodes CDR1 KGHSH and CDR2 LQKENI. CDR3 bases: TGTGCCAGCTCAGCAATACAGGTTGGGATCTCCTACGAGCAGTACTTC. It yields the protein CASSAIQVGISYEQYF.

This clonotype was detected ten times or more. This rearrangement joins TRBV4-2 to TRBJ2-6; D is perhaps TRBD1 (6 bases). In germline, CDR1 is LGHNA, CDR2 YNFKEQ. Trimming shortened V by 2 bases and J by 1 base, and 21 bases separated the two germline ends. The CDR3 has 20 amino acids. In DNA, the CDR3 is TGTGCCAGCAGCCAACCCCCAGGGGAGCTGGGAAATTCTGGGGCCAACGTCCTGACTTTC. This gives the protein CASSQPPGELGNSGANVLTF.

V usage is TRBV2 and J usage is TRBJ1-1; maybe TRBD1 (5 bases). V was shortened by 2 bases and J by 11 bases, with 15 bases between the two germline ends. CDR3 length: 13 amino acids. Germline V gene sequence: CDR1 SNHLY, CDR2 FYNNEI. CDR3 loop: CASSERGPRHAFF. The DNA for the CDR3 is TGTGCCAGCAGTGAAAGGGGACCTCGTCATGCTTTCTTT.

Concerning this clonotype: A much larger clone sits a single nucleotide away, making a read error possible. The V call is TRBV12-3 or TRBV12-4, the J call TRBJ2-1; 7 bases fit TRBD1. This CDR3 has 14 amino acids. V trimming: 7 bases; J trimming: 1 base; junction bases outside the gene matches: 4. This CDR3 reads CASISTGSYNEQFF. In DNA form, the CDR3 reads TGTGCCAGCATTTCGACAGGGTCCTACAATGAGCAGTTCTTC.

The rearrangement links TRBV5-1 to TRBJ2-5, with unresolved D. This CDR3 region has 14 residues. Germline-derived CDR1 and CDR2 are SGHRS and YFSETQ. Trimming took 0 bases from V and 2 from J, leaving 8 bases between them. The CDR3 protein is CASSLVTEQETQYF. The CDR3 bases are TGCGCCAGCAGCTTGGTGACGGAACAAGAGACCCAGTACTTC.

The chain uses TRBV19 and TRBJ1-1, with D unresolved. The germline V gene has CDR1 LNHDA and CDR2 SQIVND (reference sequence). This CDR3 has 14 amino acids. Trimming cost V 6 bases and J 3 bases, with 14 bases left between them. CDR3 sequence (DNA): TGTGCCAGTAGCCCGACGGTTGAATACACTGAAGCTTTCTTT. This codes for CASSPTVEYTEAFF.

This clonotype was picked up a small number of times. The chain couples TRBV15 to TRBJ1-6; 11 bases line up with TRBD1. V lost 2 bases to trimming and J lost 9 bases; unmatched junction nucleotides: 3. This CDR3 has 15 amino acids. CDR1 is LNHNV and CDR2 is YYDKDF in the germline V gene (reference sequence). The CDR3 sequence: CATSRTGTGGSPLHF. The DNA of the CDR3 is TGTGCCACCAGCAGAACCGGGACAGGGGGTTCACCCCTCCACTTT. The complete variable domain, with remaining parts taken from reference TRBV15 and TRBJ1-6, reads DAMVIQNPRYQVTQFGKPVTLSCSQTLNHNVMYWYQQKSSQAPKLLFHYYDKDFNNEADTPDNFQSRRPNTSFCFLDIRSPGLGDTAMYLCATSRTGTGGSPLHFGNGTRLTVT.

The J gene is TRBJ2-5, the V gene TRBV6-6; 7 bases agree with TRBD1. CDR3 size: 13 residues. Germline lookup yields CDR1 MNHNY and CDR2 SVGAGI (reference sequence). J gave up 5 bases and V 8 bases, and 8 bases lay outside the gene matches. CDR3: CASGEGAGETQYF. CDR3 DNA sequence: TGTGCCAGCGGCGAGGGGGCCGGGGAGACCCAGTACTTC.

The chain combines TRBV7-2 with TRBJ2-4; D might be TRBD2 (5 bases). There are 13 residues in the CDR3. Trimming pared 4 bases from V and 10 bases from J, leaving 14 bases between. Germline V gene lookup returns CDR1 SGHTA and CDR2 FQGNSA. The CDR3: CASSSVGSRIQYF. The DNA of the CDR3 is TGTGCCAGCAGCTCTGTAGGGAGCAGGATTCAGTACTTC.

V usage is TRBV10-3 and J usage is TRBJ2-3, with 7 bases matching TRBD1. The CDR3 extends over 14 amino acids. V gave up 3 bases and J gave up 5 bases; unmatched junction bases: 5. Germline V gene sequence: CDR1 ENHRY, CDR2 SYGVKD. The CDR3 loop reads CAISEQGKEDTQYF. The CDR3 nucleotides are TGTGCCATCAGTGAACAGGGGAAGGAAGATACGCAGTATTTT.

The chain recombines TRBV6-2 or TRBV6-3 with TRBJ1-2, with no clear D. Trimming removed 6 bases from V and 5 bases from J, with 7 bases in between. Germline-derived CDR1 and CDR2 are MNHEY and SVGEGT. There are 11 residues in the CDR3. CDR3 sequence reads: CASSRAYGYTF. The CDR3 DNA follows: TGTGCCAGCAGCCGCGCATATGGCTACACCTTC.

This chain links TRBV7-6 with TRBJ2-7; 8 positions match TRBD1. Germline CDR1 and CDR2: SGHVS and FNYEAQ. Unmatched junction bases numbered 5, after V lost 3 bases and J lost 1 base. The CDR3 has 15 amino acids. The CDR3 loop reads CASSLSGQASYEQYF. The DNA for the CDR3 is TGTGCCAGCAGCTTGTCGGGACAGGCATCCTACGAGCAGTACTTC.

This clonotype was counted many times. The chain combines TRBV7-2 with TRBJ1-5; D not resolved. V lost 1 base and J lost 6, with 7 bases in between. This CDR3 has 13 amino acids. The germline V gene encodes CDR1 SGHTA and CDR2 FQGNSA. The DNA for the CDR3 is TGTGCCAGCAGCTTAGTAGTAGGTCAGCCCCAGCATTTT. Translating it yields CASSLVVGQPQHF.